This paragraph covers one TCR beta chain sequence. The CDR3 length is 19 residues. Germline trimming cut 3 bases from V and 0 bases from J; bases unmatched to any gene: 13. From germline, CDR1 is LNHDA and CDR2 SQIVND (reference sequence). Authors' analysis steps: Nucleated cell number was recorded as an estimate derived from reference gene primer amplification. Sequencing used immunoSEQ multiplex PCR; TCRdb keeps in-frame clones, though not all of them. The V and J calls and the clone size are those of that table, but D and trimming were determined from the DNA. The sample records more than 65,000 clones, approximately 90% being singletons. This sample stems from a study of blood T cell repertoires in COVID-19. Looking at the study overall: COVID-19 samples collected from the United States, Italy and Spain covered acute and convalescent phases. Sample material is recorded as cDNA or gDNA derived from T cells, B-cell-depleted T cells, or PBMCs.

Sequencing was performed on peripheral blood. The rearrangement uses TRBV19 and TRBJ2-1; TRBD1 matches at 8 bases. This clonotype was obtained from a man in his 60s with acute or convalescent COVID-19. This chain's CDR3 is CASSIGGRGPSSSYNEQFF. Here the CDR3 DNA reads TGTGCCAGTAGTATCGGTGGCAGGGGGCCTTCGAGCTCCTACAATGAGCAGTTCTTC.